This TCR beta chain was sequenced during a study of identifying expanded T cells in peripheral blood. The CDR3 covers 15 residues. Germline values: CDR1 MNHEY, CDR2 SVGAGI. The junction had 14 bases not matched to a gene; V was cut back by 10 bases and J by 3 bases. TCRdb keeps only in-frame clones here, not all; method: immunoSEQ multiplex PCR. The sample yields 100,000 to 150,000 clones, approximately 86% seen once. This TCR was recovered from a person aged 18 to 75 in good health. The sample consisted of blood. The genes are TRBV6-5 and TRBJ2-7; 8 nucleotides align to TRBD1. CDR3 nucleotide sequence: TGTGCCACCACCCCCCCTGGGACAGGAGTCTACGAGCAGTACTTC. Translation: CATTPPGTGVYEQYF.